These T cell receptor beta chains were read from a single sample in a study of tumor-infiltrating lymphocytes in primary liver carcinoma. TCRdb re-analysed the multiplex PCR reads in MiXCR, keeping a single row per CDR3 protein. The sample carries roughly 86,000 distinct CDR3 sequences, about 73% recorded once. Source material: tumor-adjacent normal liver tissue. These receptors were obtained from a man aged 35-49 years with primary liver carcinoma and hepatitis B virus infection. Each CDR3 is given with its conserved first and last residue. D genes are given only for firm matches. Not every row has a clone size; where given, it reads once, few, many or a size class.

J gene,clone size,V gene,D gene,CDR3 DNA,CDR3 protein
TRBJ2-7,NA,TRBV11-2,NA,TGTGTCAGCATCCTGTGGTCAGGCCCCTCAGGCGAGCAGTACTTC,CVSILWSGPSGEQYF
TRBJ2-2,NA,TRBV11-3,TRBD2,TGTGCCAGTAACTTAGAAGCGGGAGCGGGAACCGGGGAGCTGTTTTTT,CASNLEAGAGTGELFF
TRBJ2-7,NA,TRBV12-3/TRBV12-4,TRBD2,TGTGCCAGCAGCGGGGGGGAACAGGATATCTACGAACAGTACTTC,CASSGGEQDIYEQYF
TRBJ2-1,NA,TRBV11-2,NA,TGTGCCAGTCATTCATTATCAACCCAGATGGAGCAGTTCTTC,CASHSLSTQMEQFF
TRBJ1-2,NA,TRBV11-2,TRBD1,TGTGCCGACAGCTTAGATCTAACAGGGGGAGCCCATGGCTACACCTTC,CADSLDLTGGAHGYTF
TRBJ2-2,many,TRBV10-3,NA,TGTGCCACCGCGGAGGGGACGAGCGATATCACCGGGGAGCTGTTTTTT,CATAEGTSDITGELFF
TRBJ2-5,NA,TRBV4-1,NA,TGCGCCAGCAACCAAGATTTGCGGCAAGAGGAGACCCAGTACTTC,CASNQDLRQEETQYF
TRBJ2-1,medium-sized,TRBV11-2,TRBD2,TGTGCCAGCAGCAGACGGGGTGCGGGAGTCGGGGAGCAGTTCTTC,CASSRRGAGVGEQFF
TRBJ2-7,many,TRBV29-1,TRBD1,TGCAGCGTCGCCTGGGGAGACAGGGGGGATTCCGAGCAGTACTTC,CSVAWGDRGDSEQYF
TRBJ1-5,NA,TRBV4-2,NA,TGTGCCAGCAGTCAATTAGAGACGCGGCAGCCCCAGCATTTT,CASSQLETRQPQHF
TRBJ2-2,NA,TRBV28,NA,TGTGCCAGCAGTTTGTTCAGCACCGGGGAGCTGTTTTTT,CASSLFSTGELFF
TRBJ2-2,few,TRBV20-1,TRBD2,TGCAGTGCTAGCGAAGTGACTAGCGGGAGGCCTCCTGGAACCGGGGAGCTGTTTTTT,CSASEVTSGRPPGTGELFF
TRBJ2-5,NA,TRBV20-1,NA,TGCAGTGCTAGAGTTGGGGGTCGGGCTGATGAGACCCAGTACTTC,CSARVGGRADETQYF
TRBJ2-3,NA,TRBV7-9,TRBD2,TGTGCCTGCAGTTTCGGGCGGGAGATAGATACGCAGTATTTT,CACSFGREIDTQYF
TRBJ2-2,once,TRBV24-1,NA,TGTGCCACCAGTGATTGGGGGGACAGAAACACCGGGGAGCTGTTTTTT,CATSDWGDRNTGELFF
TRBJ2-5,NA,TRBV6-1,NA,TGTACCAGCAGTGACCTCATCGTGACGGGTAGAGAGACCCAGTACTTC,CTSSDLIVTGRETQYF
TRBJ2-2,NA,TRBV24-1,NA,TGTGCCACCAGTGGTACAGGGTTACGGACCGGGGAGCTGCTTTTT,CATSGTGLRTGELLF
TRBJ2-2,NA,TRBV28,TRBD1,TGTGTCAGCAGTTTAAACAGGGGGCGTGACACCGGGGAGCTGTTTTTT,CVSSLNRGRDTGELFF
TRBJ1-6,once,TRBV6-5,NA,TGTGCCAGCAGTTCCCCCGCCCTAGGCCTTTATAATTCACCCCTCCACTTT,CASSSPALGLYNSPLHF
TRBJ2-1,NA,TRBV11-2,TRBD2,TGTGCCAGCGGCGCAGCGGGAAATCGCAAAGAGCAGTTCTTC,CASGAAGNRKEQFF
TRBJ2-7,NA,TRBV11-2,TRBD2,TGTGCCTGCAGCTTAGAAGGCGGGAGCTCCTACGTGCAGTACTTC,CACSLEGGSSYVQYF
TRBJ1-4,NA,TRBV11-2,NA,TGTGCCAGTAGCTTACGAGGGAACGAAAAACTGTTTTTT,CASSLRGNEKLFF
TRBJ2-1,NA,TRBV12-3/TRBV12-4,NA,TGTGCCAGCAGTTTGATTAGGGGTTACAATGAGCAGCTCTTC,CASSLIRGYNEQLF
TRBJ2-2,once,TRBV11-2,NA,TGTGCCAGCAGCTTTGATCGGGATAGCGTCGGCACCAGGGAACTGTTTTTT,CASSFDRDSVGTRELFF
TRBJ2-1,many,TRBV29-1,NA,TGCAGCGTGGGGGCCGGGACCGCCATCTACAATGAGCAGTTCTTC,CSVGAGTAIYNEQFF
TRBJ2-1,many,TRBV10-3,NA,TGTGCCATCGGACCCCAGGGGTACAATGAGCAGTTCTTC,CAIGPQGYNEQFF
TRBJ2-7,NA,TRBV29-1,NA,TGCAGCGTTGAAGATCAATGGAGAGAGCAGTACTTC,CSVEDQWREQYF
TRBJ2-7,NA,TRBV6-5,TRBD2,TGTGCTAGTGGCTCCGGGACTAGCAGGAGAAGGTACGAGCAGTACTTC,CASGSGTSRRRYEQYF
TRBJ1-1,once,TRBV30,NA,TGTGCCTGGAGGGCCCCGGTAAAGGGGGCTGAAGCTTTCTTT,CAWRAPVKGAEAFF
TRBJ2-3,many,TRBV12-3/TRBV12-4,NA,TGTGCCAGCAGTTTCGTGGTTGGGAGGAAAGATACGCAGTATTTT,CASSFVVGRKDTQYF
TRBJ2-1,NA,TRBV7-8,NA,TGTGCCAGCAGCTTAGGGATTCTGAGCTCCTACAATGAGCAGTTCTTC,CASSLGILSSYNEQFF
TRBJ2-2,few,TRBV11-2,NA,TGTGCCAGCAGCTTATCACACTTCACCGGGGAGCTGTTTTTT,CASSLSHFTGELFF
TRBJ2-1,once,TRBV12-3/TRBV12-4,NA,TGTACCAGCAGTTTCGGGGTGGGAGGTTACAATGAGCAGTTCTTC,CTSSFGVGGYNEQFF
TRBJ1-1,many,TRBV5-4,NA,TGTGCCAGCAGCCCCGACCAAGGACGGTACACTGAAGCTTTCTTT,CASSPDQGRYTEAFF
TRBJ2-7,few,TRBV29-1,TRBD2,TGCAGCGTTCGATTAGCGGGAGGTTCTCTCTACGAGCAGTACTTC,CSVRLAGGSLYEQYF
TRBJ2-7,NA,TRBV11-2,NA,TGTGCCAGCAACTTTGTAGGGATGTACTACGAGCAGTACTTC,CASNFVGMYYEQYF
TRBJ2-7,NA,TRBV6-1,TRBD1,TGTGCTAGCAGTGAACGGGGACAGACCTACGAGCAGTACTTC,CASSERGQTYEQYF
TRBJ2-1,NA,TRBV11-2,NA,TGTGCCAGCAGCACCCAAGGGGACTGGAGCAAGAATGAGCAGCTCTTC,CASSTQGDWSKNEQLF
TRBJ1-1,many,TRBV29-1,NA,TGCAGCGTCATTTGGGATGAAAAAGCTTTCTTT,CSVIWDEKAFF
TRBJ1-1,NA,TRBV5-1,NA,TGCGCCAACAGCTTAAGGGCCCAAGACACTGAAGCTTTCTTT,CANSLRAQDTEAFF
TRBJ2-3,many,TRBV6-2/TRBV6-3,TRBD2,TGTGCCAGCAGTTACACGGTAGCACCTAGCGGGAGTGCGGATACGCAGTATTTT,CASSYTVAPSGSADTQYF
TRBJ2-7,once,TRBV11-2,NA,TGTGCCAGCAGCTTAAGTCGCTGGATCGACGAGCAGTACTTC,CASSLSRWIDEQYF
TRBJ2-5,few,TRBV2,TRBD2,TGTGCCAGCAGTAAGACTAAGACTAGCGGGAGCCAAGAGACCCAGTACTTC,CASSKTKTSGSQETQYF
TRBJ2-1,NA,TRBV12-3/TRBV12-4,NA,TGTGCCAGCAGTTCGACAGTGGGCAGTGAGCAGTTCTTC,CASSSTVGSEQFF
TRBJ2-3,NA,TRBV10-3,NA,TGTGTCATCAGTGATAGAGCGGGCACAGATACGCAGAATTTT,CVISDRAGTDTQNF
TRBJ1-2,NA,TRBV11-2,NA,TGTACCAGCAGCCCCGGACCGATTCTCTATGGCTACACGTTC,CTSSPGPILYGYTF
TRBJ2-1,many,TRBV29-1,TRBD2,TGCAGCGTCTTGGTGGGGGGGAGCGGTGAGCAGTTCTTC,CSVLVGGSGEQFF
TRBJ2-7,NA,TRBV14,TRBD2,TGTGCCAGCAGCCCCGTCCGGGGAGCGGGAGTCTACGAGCAGTATTTC,CASSPVRGAGVYEQYF
TRBJ2-7,NA,TRBV6-5,TRBD1,TGTGCCAACAGTTACTCTGGACAGGTGGGCGAGCAGTATTTC,CANSYSGQVGEQYF
TRBJ2-7,many,TRBV7-8,NA,TGTGCCAGCAGCTTAGCGTCTAGCTACGAGCAGTACTTC,CASSLASSYEQYF
TRBJ2-1,NA,TRBV4-1,NA,TGCACCAGCAGCCAAGAGAGGAATCAACAGTTCTTC,CTSSQERNQQFF